Given below is one T cell receptor (beta chain) in context. Germline-derived CDR1 and CDR2 are GTSNPN and SVGIG (reference sequence). CDR3 size: 14 residues. Deletions cut 1 base from V and 3 bases from J, with 10 bases between. This sample is drawn from a study of blood T cell repertoires in COVID-19. Only in-frame clones appear in the TCRdb table, and some are missing; sequencing was by immunoSEQ multiplex PCR. This sample has approximately 440,000 clones, with 80% to 95% found just once. The chain has TRBV30 and TRBJ1-5; D unresolved. This TCR derives from a man aged 18 to 30 who had recovered from COVID-19. Sequencing used PBMCs or T cells enriched from blood (not recorded which). CDR3 loop: CAWSDGKDNQPQHF. The CDR3 nucleotides are TGTGCCTGGAGTGACGGGAAAGACAATCAGCCCCAGCATTTT.